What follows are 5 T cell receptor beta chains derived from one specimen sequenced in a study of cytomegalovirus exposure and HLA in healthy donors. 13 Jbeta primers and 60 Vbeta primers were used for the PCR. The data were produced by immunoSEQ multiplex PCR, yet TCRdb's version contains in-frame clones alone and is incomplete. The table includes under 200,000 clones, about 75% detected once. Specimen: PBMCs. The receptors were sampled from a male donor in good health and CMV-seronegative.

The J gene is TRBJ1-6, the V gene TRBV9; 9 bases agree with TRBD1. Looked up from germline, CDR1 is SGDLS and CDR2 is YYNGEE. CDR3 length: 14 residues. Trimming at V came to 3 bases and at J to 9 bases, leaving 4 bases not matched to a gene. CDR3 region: CASSEGQGVSPLHF. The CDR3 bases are TGTGCCAGCAGCGAGGGACAGGGTGTTTCACCCCTCCACTTT.

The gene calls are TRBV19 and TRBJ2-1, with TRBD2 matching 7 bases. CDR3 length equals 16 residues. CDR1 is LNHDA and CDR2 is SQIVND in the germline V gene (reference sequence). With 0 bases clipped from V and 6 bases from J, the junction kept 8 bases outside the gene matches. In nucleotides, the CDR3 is TGTGCCAGTAGTATAGATCGGGGAGGGAGGGCCAATGAGCAGTTCTTC. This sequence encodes CASSIDRGGRANEQFF.

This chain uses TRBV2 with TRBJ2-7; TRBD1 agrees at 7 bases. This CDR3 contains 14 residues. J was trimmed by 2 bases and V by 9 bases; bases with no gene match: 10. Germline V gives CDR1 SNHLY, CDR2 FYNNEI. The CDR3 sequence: CASNPGTVPYEQYF. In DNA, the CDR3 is TGTGCCAGTAATCCCGGGACAGTACCCTACGAGCAGTACTTC.

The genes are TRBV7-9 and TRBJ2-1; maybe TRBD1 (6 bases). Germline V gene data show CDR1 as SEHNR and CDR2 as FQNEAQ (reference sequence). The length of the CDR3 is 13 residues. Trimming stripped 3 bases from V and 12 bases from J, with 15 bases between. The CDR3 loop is CASSFPGTQGQFF. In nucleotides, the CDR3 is TGTGCCAGCAGCTTTCCCGGGACACAGGGGCAGTTCTTC.

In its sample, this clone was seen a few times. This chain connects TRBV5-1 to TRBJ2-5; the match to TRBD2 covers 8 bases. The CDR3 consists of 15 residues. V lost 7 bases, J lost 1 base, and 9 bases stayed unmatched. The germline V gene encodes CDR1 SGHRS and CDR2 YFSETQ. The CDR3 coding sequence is TGCGCCAGCTCCCCTGCGGGAGGCCGCCAAGAGACCCAGTACTTC. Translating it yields CASSPAGGRQETQYF.